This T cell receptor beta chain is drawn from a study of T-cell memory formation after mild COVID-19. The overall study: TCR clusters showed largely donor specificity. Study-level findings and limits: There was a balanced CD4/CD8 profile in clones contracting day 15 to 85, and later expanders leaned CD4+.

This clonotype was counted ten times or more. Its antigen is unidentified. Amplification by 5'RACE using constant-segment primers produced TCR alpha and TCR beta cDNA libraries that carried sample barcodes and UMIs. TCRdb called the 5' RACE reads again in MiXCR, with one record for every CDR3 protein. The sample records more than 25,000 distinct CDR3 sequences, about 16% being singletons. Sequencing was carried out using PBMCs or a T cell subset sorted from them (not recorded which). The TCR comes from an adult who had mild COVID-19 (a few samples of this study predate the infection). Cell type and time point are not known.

The CDR3 DNA is TGTGCCAGCAGCGTCGTCGTGGGAAGGTTGAAAGACTCCTACGAGCAGTACTTC. It specifies CASSVVVGRLKDSYEQYF. The chain couples TRBV11-2 to TRBJ2-7, with D unclear. Germline CDR1 and CDR2: SGHAT and FQNNGV. The V gene lost 5 bases and the J gene lost 0 bases, with 23 bases spanning the gap. The CDR3 has 18 residues.